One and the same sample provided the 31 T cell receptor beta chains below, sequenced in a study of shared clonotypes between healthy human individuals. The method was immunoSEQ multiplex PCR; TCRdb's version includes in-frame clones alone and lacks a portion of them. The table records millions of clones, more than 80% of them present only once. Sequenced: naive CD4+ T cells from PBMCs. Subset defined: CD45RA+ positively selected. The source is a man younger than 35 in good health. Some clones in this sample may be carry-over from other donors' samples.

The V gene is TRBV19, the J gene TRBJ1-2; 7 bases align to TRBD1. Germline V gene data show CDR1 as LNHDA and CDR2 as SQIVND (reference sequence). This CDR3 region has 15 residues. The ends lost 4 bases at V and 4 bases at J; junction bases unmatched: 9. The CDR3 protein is CASSTGPGTAYGYTF. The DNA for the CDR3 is TGTGCCAGTAGTACCGGTCCCGGGACAGCCTATGGCTACACCTTC.

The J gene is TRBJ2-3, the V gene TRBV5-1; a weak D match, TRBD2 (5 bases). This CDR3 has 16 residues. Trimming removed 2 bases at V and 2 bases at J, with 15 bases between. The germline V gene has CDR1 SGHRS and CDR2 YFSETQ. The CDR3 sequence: CASSLYGSGDTDTQYF. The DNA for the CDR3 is TGCGCCAGCAGCTTATATGGTTCCGGGGACACAGATACGCAGTATTTT.

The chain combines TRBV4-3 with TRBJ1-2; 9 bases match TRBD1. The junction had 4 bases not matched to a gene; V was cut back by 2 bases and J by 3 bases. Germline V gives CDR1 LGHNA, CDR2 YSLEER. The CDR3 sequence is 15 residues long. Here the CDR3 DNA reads TGCGCCAGCAGCCAAATGAGGACAGGGGACTATGGCTACACCTTC. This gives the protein CASSQMRTGDYGYTF.

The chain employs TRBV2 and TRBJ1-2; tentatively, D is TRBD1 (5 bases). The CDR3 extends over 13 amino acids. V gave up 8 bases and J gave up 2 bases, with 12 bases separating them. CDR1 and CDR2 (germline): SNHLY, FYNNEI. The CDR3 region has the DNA TGTGCCAGCGCCGTAGAGGGGAACTATGGCTACACCTTC. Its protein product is CASAVEGNYGYTF.

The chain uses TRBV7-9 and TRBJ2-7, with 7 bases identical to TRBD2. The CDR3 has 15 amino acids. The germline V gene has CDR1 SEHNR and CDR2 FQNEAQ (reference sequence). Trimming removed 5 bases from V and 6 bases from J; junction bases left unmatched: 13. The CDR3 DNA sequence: TGTGCCAGCAGCCCCTTCGGGAGGCTCTTTGGCGAGCAGTACTTC. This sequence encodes CASSPFGRLFGEQYF.

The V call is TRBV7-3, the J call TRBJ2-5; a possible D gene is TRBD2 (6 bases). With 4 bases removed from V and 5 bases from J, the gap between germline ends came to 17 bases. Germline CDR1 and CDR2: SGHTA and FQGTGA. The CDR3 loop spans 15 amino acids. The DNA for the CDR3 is TGTGCCAGCAGCTCCCGGGCGGGGATGATGGAGACCCAGTACTTC. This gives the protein CASSSRAGMMETQYF.

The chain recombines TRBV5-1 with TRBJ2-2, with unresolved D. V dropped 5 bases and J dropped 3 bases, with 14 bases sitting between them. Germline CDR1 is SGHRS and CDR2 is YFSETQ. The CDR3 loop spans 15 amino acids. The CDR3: CASSPATSDTGELFF. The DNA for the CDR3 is TGCGCCAGCAGTCCAGCCACGTCCGACACCGGGGAGCTGTTTTTT.

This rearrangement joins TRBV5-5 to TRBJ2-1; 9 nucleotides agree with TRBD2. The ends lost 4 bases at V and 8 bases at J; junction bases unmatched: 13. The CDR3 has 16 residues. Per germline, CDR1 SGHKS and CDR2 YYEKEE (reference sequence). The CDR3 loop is CASSHAGGRGRDEQFF. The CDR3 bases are TGTGCCAGCAGCCATGCCGGCGGGAGGGGTAGGGATGAGCAGTTCTTC.

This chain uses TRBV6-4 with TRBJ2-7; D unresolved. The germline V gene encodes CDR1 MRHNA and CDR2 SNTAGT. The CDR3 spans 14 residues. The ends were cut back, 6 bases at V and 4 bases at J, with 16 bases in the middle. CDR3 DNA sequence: TGTGCCAGCAGACTGGTAGAGCGTTCATACGAGCAGTACTTC. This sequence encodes CASRLVERSYEQYF.

The CDR3 reads CASNSETQYF. The CDR3, as DNA: TGTGCCAGCAACTCGGAGACCCAGTACTTC. The chain uses TRBV7-9 and TRBJ2-5; no clear D gene. Germline assignment: CDR1 SEHNR and CDR2 FQNEAQ (reference sequence). The CDR3 sequence is 10 residues long. The germline V and J ends were trimmed by 7 bases and 5 bases, with 5 bases remaining between them. Together with reference TRBV7-9 and TRBJ2-5, the CDR3 gives the full variable domain: DTGVSQNPRHKITKRGQNVTFRCDPISEHNRLYWYRQTLGQGPEFLTYFQNEAQLEKSRLLSDRFSAERPKGSFSTLEIQRTEQGDSAMYLCASNSETQYFGPGTRLLVL.

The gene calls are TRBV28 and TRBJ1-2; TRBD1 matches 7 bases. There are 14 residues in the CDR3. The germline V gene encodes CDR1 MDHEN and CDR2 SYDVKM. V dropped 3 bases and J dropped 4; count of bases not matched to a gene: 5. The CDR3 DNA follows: TGTGCCAGCAGTTTCATAGACAGGGTCTATGGCTACACCTTC. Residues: CASSFIDRVYGYTF.

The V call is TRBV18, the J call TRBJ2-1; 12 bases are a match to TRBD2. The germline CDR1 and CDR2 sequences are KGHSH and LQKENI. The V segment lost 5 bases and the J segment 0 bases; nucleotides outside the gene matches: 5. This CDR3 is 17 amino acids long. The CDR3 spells CASSGLAGPSSYNEQFF. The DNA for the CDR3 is TGTGCCAGCTCAGGACTAGCGGGACCGAGCTCCTACAATGAGCAGTTCTTC. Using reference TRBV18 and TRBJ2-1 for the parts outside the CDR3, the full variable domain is NAGVMQNPRHLVRRRGQEARLRCSPMKGHSHVYWYRQLPEEGLKFMVYLQKENIIDESGMPKERFSAEFPKEGPSILRIQQVVRGDSAAYFCASSGLAGPSSYNEQFFGPGTRLTVL.

The CDR3 sequence is CAISGVHSYYEQYF. CDR3 sequence (DNA): TGTGCCATCAGTGGGGTCCACTCTTACTACGAGCAGTACTTC. The chain employs TRBV10-3 and TRBJ2-7; D gene uncertain. The CDR3 contains 14 residues. Germline CDR1 ENHRY, CDR2 SYGVKD. Trimming took off 4 bases at V and 3 bases at J, with 13 bases between the two ends.

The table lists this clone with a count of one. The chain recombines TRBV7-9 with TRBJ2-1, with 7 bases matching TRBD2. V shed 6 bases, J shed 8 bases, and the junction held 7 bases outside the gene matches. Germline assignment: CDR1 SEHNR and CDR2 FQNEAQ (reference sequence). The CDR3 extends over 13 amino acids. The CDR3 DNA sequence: TGTGCCAGCAGAGCGGGGTCGGGGCATGAGCAGTTCTTC. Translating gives CASRAGSGHEQFF.

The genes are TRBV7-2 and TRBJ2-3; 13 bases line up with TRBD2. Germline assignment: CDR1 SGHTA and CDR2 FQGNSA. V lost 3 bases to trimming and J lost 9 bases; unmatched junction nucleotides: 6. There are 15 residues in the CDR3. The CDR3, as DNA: TGTGCCAGCAGCTTTACTAGCGGGAGGGACGGCACGCAGTATTTT. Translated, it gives CASSFTSGRDGTQYF.

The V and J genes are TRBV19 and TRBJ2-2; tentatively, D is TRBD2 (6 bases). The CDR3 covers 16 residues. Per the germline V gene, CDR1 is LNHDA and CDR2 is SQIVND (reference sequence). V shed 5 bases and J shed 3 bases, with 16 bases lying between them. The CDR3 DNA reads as TGTGCCAGTAGTCTACGTGGAGGGCGGGACACCGGGGAGCTGTTTTTT. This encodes CASSLRGGRDTGELFF. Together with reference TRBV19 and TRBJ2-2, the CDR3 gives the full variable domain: DGGITQSPKYLFRKEGQNVTLSCEQNLNHDAMYWYRQDPGQGLRLIYYSQIVNDFQKGDIAEGYSVSREKKESFPLTVTSAQKNPTAFYLCASSLRGGRDTGELFFGEGSRLTVL.

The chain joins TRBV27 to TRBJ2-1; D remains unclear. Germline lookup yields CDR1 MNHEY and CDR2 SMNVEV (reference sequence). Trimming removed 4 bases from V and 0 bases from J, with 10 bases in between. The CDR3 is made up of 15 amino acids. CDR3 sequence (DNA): TGTGCCAGCAGTTCCCGTATAAGCTCCTACAATGAGCAGTTCTTC. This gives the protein CASSSRISSYNEQFF.

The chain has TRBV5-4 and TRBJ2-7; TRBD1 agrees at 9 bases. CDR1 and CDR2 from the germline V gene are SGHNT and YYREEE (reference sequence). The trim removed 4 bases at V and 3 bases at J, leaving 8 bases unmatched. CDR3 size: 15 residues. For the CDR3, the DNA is TGTGCCAGCAGCCCTATCCCGGGACAGGGCTACGAGCAGTACTTC. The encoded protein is CASSPIPGQGYEQYF.

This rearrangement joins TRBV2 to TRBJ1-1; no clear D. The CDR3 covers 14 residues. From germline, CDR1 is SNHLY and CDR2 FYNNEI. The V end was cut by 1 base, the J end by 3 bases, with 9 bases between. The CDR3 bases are TGTGCCAGCAGTGAAGTGGGCCTGGACACTGAAGCTTTCTTT. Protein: CASSEVGLDTEAFF.

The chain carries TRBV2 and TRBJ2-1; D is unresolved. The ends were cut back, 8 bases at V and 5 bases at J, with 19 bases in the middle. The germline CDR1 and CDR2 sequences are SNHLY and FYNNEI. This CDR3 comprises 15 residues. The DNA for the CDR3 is TGTGCCAGCTCATCCAGAGTAATTGGGGACAATGAGCAGTTCTTC. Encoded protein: CASSSRVIGDNEQFF.

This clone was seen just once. The CDR3 region is CASSLARGSLSYEQYF. CDR3 DNA: TGTGCCAGCAGCTTGGCACGGGGGAGTCTGTCCTACGAGCAGTACTTC. This rearrangement joins TRBV5-4 to TRBJ2-7; weak D call: TRBD2 (6 bases). The ends were cut back, 0 bases at V and 1 base at J, with 14 bases in the middle. This CDR3 has 16 amino acids. The germline gives CDR1 SGHNT, CDR2 YYREEE (reference sequence). The variable domain in full, with the rest retrieved from reference TRBV5-4 and TRBJ2-7, is ETGVTQSPTHLIKTRGQQVTLRCSSQSGHNTVSWYQQALGQGPQFIFQYYREEENGRGNFPPRFSGLQFPNYSSELNVNALELDDSALYLCASSLARGSLSYEQYFGPGTRLTVT.

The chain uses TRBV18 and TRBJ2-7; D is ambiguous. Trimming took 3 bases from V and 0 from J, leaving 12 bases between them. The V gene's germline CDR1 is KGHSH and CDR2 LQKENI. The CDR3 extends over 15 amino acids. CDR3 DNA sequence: TGTGCCAGCTCACCCCTTGGCGGCCGCTCCTACGAGCAGTACTTC. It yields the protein CASSPLGGRSYEQYF.

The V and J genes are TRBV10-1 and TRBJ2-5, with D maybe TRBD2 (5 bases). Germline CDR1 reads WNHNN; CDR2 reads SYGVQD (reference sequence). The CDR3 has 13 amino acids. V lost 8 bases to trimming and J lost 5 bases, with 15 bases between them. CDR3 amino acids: CASSTGLGETQYF. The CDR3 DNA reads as TGCGCCAGCTCAACGGGATTGGGGGAGACCCAGTACTTC.

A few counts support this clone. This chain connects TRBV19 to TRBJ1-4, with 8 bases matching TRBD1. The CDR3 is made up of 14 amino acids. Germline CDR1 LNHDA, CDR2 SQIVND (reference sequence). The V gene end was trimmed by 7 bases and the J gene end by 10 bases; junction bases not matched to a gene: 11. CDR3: CASTPQGGVGKLFF. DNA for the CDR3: TGTGCCAGTACCCCACAGGGGGGAGTTGGAAAACTGTTTTTT.

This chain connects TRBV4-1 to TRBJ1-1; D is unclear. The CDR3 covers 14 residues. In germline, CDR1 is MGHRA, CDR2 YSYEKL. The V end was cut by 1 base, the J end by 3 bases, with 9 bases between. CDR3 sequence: CASSQADLYTEAFF. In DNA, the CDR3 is TGCGCCAGCAGCCAAGCGGATCTCTACACTGAAGCTTTCTTT.

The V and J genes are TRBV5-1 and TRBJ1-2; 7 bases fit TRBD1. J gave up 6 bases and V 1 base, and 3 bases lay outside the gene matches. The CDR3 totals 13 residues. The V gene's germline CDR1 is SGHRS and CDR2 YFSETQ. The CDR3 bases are TGCGCCAGCAGCTTGACAGGGGTTGATGGCTACACCTTC. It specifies CASSLTGVDGYTF.

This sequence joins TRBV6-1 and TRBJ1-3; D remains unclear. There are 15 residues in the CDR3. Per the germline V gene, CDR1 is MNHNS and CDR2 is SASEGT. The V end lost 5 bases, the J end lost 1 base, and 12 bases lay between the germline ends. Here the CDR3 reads CASSWTVFSGNTIYF. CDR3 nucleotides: TGTGCCAGCAGTTGGACGGTATTTTCTGGAAACACCATATATTTT.

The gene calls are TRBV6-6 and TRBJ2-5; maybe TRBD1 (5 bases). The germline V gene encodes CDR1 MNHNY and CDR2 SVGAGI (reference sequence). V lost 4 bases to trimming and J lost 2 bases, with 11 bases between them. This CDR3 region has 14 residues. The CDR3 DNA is TGTGCCAGCAGTTCCCCGCGACAGCAAGAGACCCAGTACTTC. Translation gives CASSSPRQQETQYF.

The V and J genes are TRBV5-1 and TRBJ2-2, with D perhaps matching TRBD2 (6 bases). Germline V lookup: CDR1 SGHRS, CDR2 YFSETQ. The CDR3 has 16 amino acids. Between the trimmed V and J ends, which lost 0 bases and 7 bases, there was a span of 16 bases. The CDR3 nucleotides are TGCGCCAGCAGCTTGGCCCGGTGGGGGGACGTCGGGGAGCTGTTTTTT. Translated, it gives CASSLARWGDVGELFF.

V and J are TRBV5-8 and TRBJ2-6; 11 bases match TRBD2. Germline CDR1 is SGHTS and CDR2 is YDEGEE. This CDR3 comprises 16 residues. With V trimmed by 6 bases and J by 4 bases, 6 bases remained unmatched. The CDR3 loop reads CASTLAGVPGANVLTF. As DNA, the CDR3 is TGTGCCAGCACACTAGCGGGAGTTCCCGGGGCCAACGTCCTGACTTTC.

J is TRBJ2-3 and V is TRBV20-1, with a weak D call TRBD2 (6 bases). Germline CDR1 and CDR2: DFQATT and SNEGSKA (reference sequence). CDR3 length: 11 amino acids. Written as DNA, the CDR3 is TGCAGCGGGAGTAGGCCAGATACGCAGTATTTT. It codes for CSGSRPDTQYF.